Described below is a single T cell receptor (beta chain) sequence and its context. What this receptor recognizes is not known. Nothing much larger sits one base from this clone, and base qualities are not available. This specimen belongs to a study of blood T cell repertoires in COVID-19 (TCRdb year 2020). Broadly, across the study: Samples covering the acute and convalescent phases of COVID-19 were provided by collaborators in the United States, Italy and Spain. HLA class I and class II types, where available, came from metadata supplied by the sample provider rather than from assay-based typing. The samples were drawn from the first 160 participants of the ongoing ImmuneRACE study and from under 1,500 subjects provided by 6 global collaborators. Sample metadata almost always included a de-identified subject ID, COVID-19 status, age in years and sex. The dataset comprised deeply sampled blood TCRbeta repertoires from subjects exposed to, actively infected with, or recovered from COVID-19. A freely available public database, intended as a resource for researchers studying the immune response to SARS-CoV-2, is where the repertoires were released. The prospective study material was composed of cDNA or gDNA derived from T cells, B-cell-depleted T cells, or PBMCs.

At one collaborating source in Seattle, patients were enrolled during active infection and were followed longitudinally through the course of disease. The collaborating institutions used their own protocols to collect whole blood in K2EDTA tubes. Collaborator samples were shipped for TCRbeta analysis as frozen whole blood, isolated PBMCs, or DNA extracted from either sample type. TCRbeta CDR3 regions were amplified from genomic DNA using the immunoSEQ Assay, a bias-controlled multiplex PCR. For the original study's pipeline: Nucleated cell counts per sample were estimated from amplification of reference gene primers within the assay. To quantify the absolute abundance of each unique TCRbeta CDR3 rearrangement, sequence reads were collapsed and filtered. For each sample, productive Simpson clonality was calculated by taking the square root of Simpson's diversity index across productive rearrangements. TCRdb took this table from immuneACCESS and kept in-frame rearrangements with V and J called. Such tables lack part of the clones; where checked against another copy, unresolved V genes explain under half of the gap, and the rest is unexplained. D and trimming come from the DNA, and the V and J calls and clone size come from that table. Recorded for this sample are about 96,000 clones; around nine tenths of them occurred a single time. The biggest ten clones account for about 4% of the sample.

Summary of the overall study and its limitations: The quantity of clinical and demographic metadata differed by source and by participant and was supplied without curation.

The material sequenced was peripheral blood. The receptor comes from a human donor with COVID-19, enrolled during active disease. The donor label of this sample is uncertain.

The base sequence is TGCGCCAGCAGCTTGGCAGGGGGTTATGGCTACACCTTC. Its protein reads: CASSLAGGYGYTF. The sequence is built from TRBV5-1 and TRBJ1-2; TRBD1 agrees with 7 junctional bases. V has 0 bases trimmed and J has 5 bases trimmed; junction bases matching no gene number 1. The CDR3 runs 13 residues from the cysteine to the phenylalanine. Only the CDR3 DNA is retained, 39 bases long and in frame from the first base. Via the germline V gene, CDR1 is SGHRS and CDR2 YFSETQ.